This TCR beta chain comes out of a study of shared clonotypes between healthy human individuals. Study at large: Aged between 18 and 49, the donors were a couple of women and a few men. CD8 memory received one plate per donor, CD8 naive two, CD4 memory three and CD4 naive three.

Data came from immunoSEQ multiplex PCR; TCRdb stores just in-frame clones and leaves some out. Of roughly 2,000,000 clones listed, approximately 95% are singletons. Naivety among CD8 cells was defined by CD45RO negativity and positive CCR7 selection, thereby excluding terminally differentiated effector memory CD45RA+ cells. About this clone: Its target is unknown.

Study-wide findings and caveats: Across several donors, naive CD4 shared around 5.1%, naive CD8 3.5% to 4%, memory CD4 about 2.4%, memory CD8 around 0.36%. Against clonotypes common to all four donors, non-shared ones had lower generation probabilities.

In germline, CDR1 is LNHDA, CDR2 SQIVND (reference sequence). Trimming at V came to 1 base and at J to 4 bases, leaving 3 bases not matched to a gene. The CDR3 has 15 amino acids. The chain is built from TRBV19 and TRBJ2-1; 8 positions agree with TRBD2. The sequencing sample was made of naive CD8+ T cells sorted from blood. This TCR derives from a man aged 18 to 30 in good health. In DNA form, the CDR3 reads TGTGCCAGTAGTATAGCACTAGCGGCTTACAATGAGCAGTTCTTC. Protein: CASSIALAAYNEQFF.